This is a list of T cell receptor beta chains from one sample in a study of blood T cell repertoires in COVID-19. Only in-frame clones appear in the TCRdb table, and some are missing; sequencing was by immunoSEQ multiplex PCR. The repertoire consists of 150,000 to 190,000 clones, with under 90% occurring once and the leading ten covering under 0.75%. Sequenced sample: peripheral blood. Receptors were obtained from a man aged 60 to 75 with acute or convalescent COVID-19. The CDR3 runs from the conserved cysteine through the conserved F or W. D genes are given only for firm matches. The size field is filled for only some rows; it gives once, few, many or a size class.

clone_size	d_call	v_call	j_call	cdr3_aa	cdr3_nt
.	TRBD2	TRBV14	TRBJ2-7	CASSQEGTSGRQYF	TGTGCCAGCAGCCAGGAGGGGACTAGCGGGAGGCAGTACTTC
.	.	TRBV12-5	TRBJ1-1	CASVGRGLNTEAFF	TGTGCTAGTGTTGGGAGAGGGCTGAACACTGAAGCTTTCTTT
.	TRBD2	TRBV7-2	TRBJ2-5	CASSPPGGRQETQYF	TGTGCCAGCAGCCCTCCGGGGGGGAGGCAAGAGACCCAGTACTTC
.	TRBD1	TRBV2	TRBJ1-5	CASRTGTGANQPQHF	TGTGCCAGCAGGACCGGGACAGGGGCAAATCAGCCCCAGCATTTT
.	.	TRBV21-1	TRBJ1-2	CASSKGNGLYGYTF	TGTGCCAGCAGCAAAGGTAACGGTCTCTATGGCTACACCTTC
.	TRBD1	TRBV12-5	TRBJ1-5	CASGFLTGLTYQPQHF	TGTGCTAGTGGTTTCCTGACAGGGTTAACCTATCAGCCCCAGCATTTT
.	.	TRBV12-5	TRBJ2-2	CASGSVVGAYTGELFF	TGTGCTAGTGGTTCGGTAGTGGGGGCGTACACCGGGGAGCTGTTTTTT
.	.	TRBV7-2	TRBJ1-2	CASSLKRDNYGYTF	TGTGCCAGCAGCTTAAAACGGGATAACTATGGCTACACCTTC
.	.	TRBV30	TRBJ2-4	CAWTRQGGGIQYF	TGTGCCTGGACTAGGCAGGGAGGAGGGATTCAGTACTTC
few	.	TRBV5-5	TRBJ2-7	CASSLGAGNEQYF	TGTGCCAGCAGCTTGGGTGCAGGGAACGAGCAGTACTTC
.	.	TRBV20-1	TRBJ1-1	CSASSTQGNTEAFF	TGCAGTGCTAGTTCTACACAGGGAAACACTGAAGCTTTCTTT
.	TRBD2	TRBV6-6	TRBJ2-3	CASSPGTRLSDTQYF	TGTGCCAGCAGCCCCGGGACTAGGTTGTCAGATACGCAGTATTTT
.	.	TRBV29-1	TRBJ2-3	CSVRRGIGTDTQYF	TGCAGCGTCCGACGGGGGATAGGCACAGATACGCAGTATTTT
once	.	TRBV2	TRBJ2-5	CASSRGAGETQYF	TGTGCCAGCAGTCGCGGGGCTGGGGAGACCCAGTACTTC
.	TRBD1	TRBV5-4	TRBJ1-2	CASSAHRDRGIGYTF	TGTGCCAGCAGCGCCCACCGGGACAGGGGGATTGGCTACACCTTC
.	.	TRBV9	TRBJ1-1	CASSERGGAEAFF	TGTGCCAGCAGCGAACGGGGAGGGGCTGAAGCTTTCTTT
.	.	TRBV10-3	TRBJ2-2	CAIRPQGGNTGELFF	TGTGCCATCAGACCCCAGGGGGGAAACACCGGGGAGCTGTTTTTT
few	TRBD2	TRBV28	TRBJ2-1	CASSSGDYLTYNEQFF	TGTGCCAGCAGTTCTGGGGACTACCTAACCTACAATGAGCAGTTCTTC
.	.	TRBV15	TRBJ1-1	CATSGPGGNRMLAFF	TGTGCCACCAGCGGACCCGGGGGAAACCGCATGTTGGCTTTCTTT
.	.	TRBV2	TRBJ2-5	CASSDLGALETQYF	TGTGCCAGCAGTGACTTAGGAGCGTTGGAGACCCAGTACTTC
.	.	TRBV4-3	TRBJ2-3	CASSQGRQIRRRDTQYF	TGCGCCAGCAGCCAAGGGCGACAGATTCGAAGAAGAGATACGCAGTATTTT
.	TRBD1	TRBV5-3	TRBJ1-4	CARSCRQGKNEKLFF	TGTGCCAGAAGCTGCCGACAGGGGAAAAATGAAAAACTGTTTTTT
.	TRBD1	TRBV9	TRBJ2-3	CASSVAIGTGVGTDTQYF	TGTGCCAGCAGCGTAGCTATTGGGACAGGGGTGGGCACAGATACGCAGTATTTT
.	.	TRBV6-2/TRBV6-3	TRBJ1-5	CASSYSSGGNQPQHF	TGTGCCAGCAGTTACTCCAGCGGGGGCAATCAGCCCCAGCATTTT
.	TRBD1	TRBV7-2	TRBJ1-2	CASSLTGTGWSGYTF	TGTGCCAGCAGCTTAACGGGGACAGGGTGGTCAGGCTACACCTTC
.	.	TRBV30	TRBJ2-2	CAWSVPGFTGELFF	TGTGCCTGGAGTGTGCCCGGGTTCACCGGGGAGCTGTTTTTT
.	TRBD1	TRBV5-1	TRBJ1-1	CASSLATQGGTEAFF	TGCGCCAGCAGCTTGGCCACACAGGGGGGGACTGAAGCTTTCTTT
.	.	TRBV2	TRBJ1-2	CASSRGGYGYTF	TGTGCCAGCAGCAGGGGTGGCTATGGCTACACCTTC
.	.	TRBV6-5	TRBJ1-4	CASRTHRNNEKLFF	TGTGCCAGCAGGACACATCGCAACAATGAAAAACTGTTTTTT
.	.	TRBV3-1/TRBV3-2	TRBJ2-3	CASSPQGTTHTDTQYF	TGTGCCAGCAGCCCACAGGGTACCACCCACACAGATACGCAGTATTTT
.	TRBD2	TRBV20-1	TRBJ2-3	CSAGPGGGRYF	TGCAGTGCTGGCCCCGGGGGGGGGAGGTATTTT
.	.	TRBV4-3	TRBJ1-4	CASSPGMGGATNEKLFF	TGCGCCAGCAGCCCGGGAATGGGAGGGGCAACTAATGAAAAACTGTTTTTT
.	TRBD2	TRBV4-3	TRBJ2-1	CASSQDLAGGHYNEQFF	TGCGCCAGCAGCCAGGATCTAGCGGGAGGGCACTACAATGAGCAGTTCTTC
few	TRBD2	TRBV5-5	TRBJ2-2	CASSQGGTSHTGELFF	TGTGCCAGCAGCCAAGGGGGGACTAGCCACACCGGGGAGCTGTTTTTT
.	.	TRBV2	TRBJ1-2	CASQIGLNYGYTF	TGTGCCAGCCAGATTGGACTTAACTATGGCTACACCTTC
.	.	TRBV7-9	TRBJ2-7	CASTADRLPYEQYF	TGTGCCAGCACCGCTGACAGGTTACCCTACGAGCAGTACTTC
few	TRBD2	TRBV6-2/TRBV6-3	TRBJ2-7	CASSAAGLAGNSYEQYF	TGTGCCAGCAGTGCGGCCGGACTAGCGGGAAACTCCTACGAGCAGTACTTC